This T cell receptor beta chain was identified during a study of T cell repertoires in cytomegalovirus infection. One entry per CDR3 protein, called by TCRdb with MiXCR from the reads. The profile shows 150,000 to 200,000 distinct CDR3 sequences, roughly 9% of them singletons. This clonotype came up a few times. Its antigen is still unknown. Study observations and caveats: HLA-C-restricted CMV clonotypes gave the most frequent clonotype in two of eight donors.

This CDR3 is built from 13 residues. Looked up from germline, CDR1 is MNHNY and CDR2 is SVGAGI (reference sequence). With 7 bases removed from V and 4 bases from J, the gap between germline ends came to 13 bases. The V gene is TRBV6-6, the J gene TRBJ1-1, with D possibly TRBD1 on 6 matching bases. Sequencing used PBMCs. This receptor was obtained from a human donor in good health (CMV status not recorded). Some clones in this sample may be carry-over from other donors' samples. In DNA, the CDR3 is TGTGCCAGCATAAGGGGGTTTAGCACTGAAGCTTTCTTT. This encodes CASIRGFSTEAFF.